The sample holds many counts of the clone carrying this T cell receptor beta chain. Its antigen remains unidentified. Germline CDR1 is SNHLY and CDR2 is FYNNEI. Deletions cut 8 bases from V and 1 base from J, with 15 bases between. The CDR3 contains 14 residues. This specimen comes from a study of blood T cells in healthy people across ages. Together with a sample-barcoded 5' primer, a J-beta primer mix was included in a second PCR lasting about 6 to 11 cycles. TCRdb redid the calling of the 5' RACE reads with MiXCR, one entry per CDR3 protein. The table includes approximately 1.5 million distinct CDR3 sequences, 30% to 40% detected once. Study outcomes and limitations: Naive T cell percentage showed a strong correlation with the diversity of TCR beta. A greater number of naive CD4+ cells and higher diversity distinguished long-lived donors from aged donors. TCR beta diversity, measured per million T cells, fell in a roughly linear way with age.

Source material: blood. The origin of this receptor is a woman aged 25 to 39 in good health. This sequence joins TRBV2 and TRBJ2-7; D is undetermined. CDR3 sequence reads: CASGLRTSSYEQYF. The CDR3 DNA reads as TGTGCCAGCGGGCTCAGAACATCATCCTACGAGCAGTACTTC.